The text below deals with one T cell receptor beta chain. Antigen specificity is unknown. This sample is drawn from a study of siplizumab effects on memory and regulatory T cells. Study results and caveats: Most proliferating CD4+ or CD8+ clones, roughly 80-97%, had no naive or memory assignment. Naive T cells were seen as more diverse than memory cells and as major alloresponse contributors. Alloreactive clones mapping to unstimulated subsets formed only a minor fraction.

The ends were cut back, 2 bases at V and 2 bases at J, with 10 bases in the middle. CDR3 size: 15 residues. Germline assignment: CDR1 KGHSH and CDR2 LQKENI. Sequencing was performed with immunoSEQ multiplex PCR; in TCRdb, only in-frame clones are kept and a portion is missing. The data show some 87,000 clones, 90% seen once. Material for sequencing was CD4+ T cells sorted from blood. The J gene is TRBJ1-3, the V gene TRBV18; D call uncertain. The TCR comes from a human donor in good health. The CDR3 reads CASSPTPTPGNTIYF. CDR3 sequence (DNA): TGTGCCAGCTCACCAACACCGACACCTGGAAACACCATATATTTT. The full variable domain, rest sourced from reference TRBV18 and TRBJ1-3, is NAGVMQNPRHLVRRRGQEARLRCSPMKGHSHVYWYRQLPEEGLKFMVYLQKENIIDESGMPKERFSAEFPKEGPSILRIQQVVRGDSAAYFCASSPTPTPGNTIYFGEGSWLTVV.